The table lists the clone carrying this T cell receptor (beta chain) with a count of one. Within the sample, other DNA sequences also encode this same CDR3. This CDR3 has 14 amino acids. Trimming took 0 bases from V and 3 from J, leaving 9 bases between them. Germline V lookup: CDR1 MNHEY, CDR2 SMNVEV (reference sequence). Sequencing used immunoSEQ multiplex PCR; TCRdb keeps in-frame clones, though not all of them. The sample includes some 2,500,000 clones, 93% seen only once; the top ten take approximately 0.35%. These data belong to a study of shared clonotypes between healthy human individuals. This sequence was found in a young man in good health. Some clones in this sample may be carry-over from other donors' samples. V is TRBV27 and J is TRBJ2-7; D not resolved. The sample comprised naive CD4+ T cells from PBMCs. Specified subset: CD45RA+ positively selected. The CDR3 sequence: CASSLSAGVYEQYF. The DNA for the CDR3 is TGTGCCAGCAGTTTATCGGCAGGAGTCTACGAGCAGTACTTC.